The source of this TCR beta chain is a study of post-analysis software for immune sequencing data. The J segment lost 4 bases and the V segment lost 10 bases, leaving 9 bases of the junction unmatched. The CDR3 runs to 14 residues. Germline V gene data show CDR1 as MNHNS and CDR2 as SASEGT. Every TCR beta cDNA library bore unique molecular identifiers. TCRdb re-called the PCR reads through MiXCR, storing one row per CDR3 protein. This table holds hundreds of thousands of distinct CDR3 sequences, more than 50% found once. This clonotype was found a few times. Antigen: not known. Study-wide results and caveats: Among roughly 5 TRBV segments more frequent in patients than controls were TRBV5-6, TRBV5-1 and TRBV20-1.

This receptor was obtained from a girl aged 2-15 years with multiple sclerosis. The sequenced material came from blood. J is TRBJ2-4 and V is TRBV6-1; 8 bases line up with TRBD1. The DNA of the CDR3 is TGTGCCACCTGGACGGGACAGGTTAAAAACATTCAGTACTTC. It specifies CATWTGQVKNIQYF.